Below are 26 T cell receptor beta chains sequenced from a single sample in a study of blood T cells in healthy people across ages. A second PCR of roughly 6 to 12 cycles used a sample-barcoded 5' primer and a J-beta primer mix. TCRdb called the 5' RACE reads again in MiXCR, with one record for every CDR3 protein. The sample lists more than 800,000 distinct CDR3 sequences, more than 25% occurring once. The sequenced sample was blood. These receptors originate from a woman aged 80 or older in good health.

Comment on this clonotype: A much larger clone lies one base from this, so it may be a read error. The chain links TRBV11-2 to TRBJ2-7; the D gene is possibly TRBD1 (6 bases). V lost 5 bases and J lost 4, with 15 bases in between. The CDR3 runs 14 residues. The germline V gene encodes CDR1 SGHAT and CDR2 FQNNGV. For the CDR3, the DNA is TGTGCCAGCAGCGTAGGAAGGACAGCGTACGAGCAGTACTTC. This translates into CASSVGRTAYEQYF.

This clonotype has ten or more counts. The chain combines TRBV12-3 or TRBV12-4 with TRBJ1-2, with D possibly TRBD1 on 5 matching bases. The CDR3 has 14 amino acids. V was pared by 5 bases and J by 8 bases, with 18 bases between. DNA for the CDR3: TGTGCCAGCAGTCCAACGGGACCTCCGAGAGGCTACACCTTC. It codes for CASSPTGPPRGYTF.

J is TRBJ2-2 and V is TRBV6-2 or TRBV6-3; TRBD2 might be the D (6 bases). Trimming removed 6 bases at V and 1 base at J, with 12 bases between. Looked up from germline, CDR1 is MNHEY and CDR2 is SVGEGT. The CDR3 is 15 amino acids. CDR3 bases: TGTGCCAGCAGCCCACGGAGGGAGAACACCGGGGAGCTGTTTTTT. Translating it yields CASSPRRENTGELFF.

The table lists this clonotype with a few counts. J is TRBJ1-1 and V is TRBV10-2; unclear D gene. The CDR3 spans 13 residues. Trimming pared 6 bases from V and 5 bases from J, leaving 13 bases between. Germline CDR1 and CDR2: WSHSY and SAAADI. This chain's CDR3 is CASSSAGWTEAFF. The CDR3 DNA follows: TGCGCCAGCAGCTCAGCGGGCTGGACTGAAGCTTTCTTT.

This clonotype was observed many times. This chain joins TRBV7-9 and TRBJ1-2; a possible D gene is TRBD1 (6 bases). This CDR3 is 14 amino acids long. Trimming took off 5 bases at V and 6 bases at J, with 16 bases between the two ends. Germline V lookup: CDR1 SEHNR, CDR2 FQNEAQ (reference sequence). The CDR3 coding sequence is TGTGCCAGCAGCGCCAGGGGTTTCGGAGATGGCTACACCTTC. Residues: CASSARGFGDGYTF.

On this clonotype: A single base separates this from a much larger clone, so it may be a read error. V is TRBV5-1 and J is TRBJ2-1; D unclear. The end of the DNA is better explained by TRBJ2-7, so the J call may be wrong. The germline CDR1 and CDR2 sequences are SGHRS and YFSETQ. CDR3 size: 16 residues. Written as DNA, the CDR3 is TGCGCCAGCAGCTTGACTACCTTTAGCTCCTACAATGAGCAGTACTTC. Its protein product is CASSLTTFSSYNEQYF.

In its sample, this clonotype was seen a few times. The V call is TRBV6-6, the J call TRBJ2-5; TRBD1 matches 11 bases. With 2 bases clipped from V and 4 bases from J, the junction kept 6 bases outside the gene matches. This CDR3 region has 16 residues. Per the germline V gene, CDR1 is MNHNY and CDR2 is SVGAGI (reference sequence). CDR3: CASSYGTGGMVETQYF. In nucleotides, the CDR3 is TGTGCCAGCAGTTACGGGACAGGGGGAATGGTAGAGACCCAGTACTTC.

This clonotype was counted at least ten times. This sequence joins TRBV28 and TRBJ2-7; 8 nucleotides line up with TRBD1. The CDR3 spans 17 residues. Germline trimming cut 4 bases from V and 6 bases from J; bases unmatched to any gene: 17. Germline lookup yields CDR1 MDHEN and CDR2 SYDVKM. The CDR3, as DNA: TGTGCCAGCAGTTCCCATCTACCCCGGACAGGGATGGGCGAGCAGTACTTC. This sequence encodes CASSSHLPRTGMGEQYF.

Only one count was recorded for this clonotype. The chain employs TRBV6-2 or TRBV6-3 and TRBJ2-5, with D hard to call. The V gene's germline CDR1 is MNHEY and CDR2 SVGEGT. Trimming removed 8 bases at V and 3 bases at J, with 13 bases between. The CDR3 has 13 residues. The CDR3 loop reads CASLLDGEETQYF. The CDR3 DNA is TGTGCCAGCCTTCTGGACGGAGAAGAGACCCAGTACTTC.

This clonotype occurred a few times. V gene TRBV6-6 combines with J gene TRBJ2-3; 10 bases align to TRBD1. CDR3 length equals 16 residues. The germline gives CDR1 MNHNY, CDR2 SVGAGI (reference sequence). V gave up 5 bases and J gave up 3 bases; unmatched junction bases: 8. The DNA for the CDR3 is TGTGCCAGCAGTCCCTCCCGGGACAGGGGTACAGATACGCAGTATTTT. Translating gives CASSPSRDRGTDTQYF.

The V gene is TRBV24-1, the J gene TRBJ2-6, with D perhaps given as TRBD1 or TRBD2 (5 bases each). Germline V gene lookup returns CDR1 KGHDR and CDR2 SFDVKD. The V end was cut by 4 bases, the J end by 0 bases, with 12 bases between. The CDR3 runs 17 residues. CDR3 loop: CATSDREGFSGANVLTF. DNA for the CDR3: TGTGCCACCAGTGACCGTGAGGGGTTCTCTGGGGCCAACGTCCTGACTTTC.

Comment on this clonotype: A much larger clone lies a single base off, so this may be a read error. This chain uses TRBV7-2 with TRBJ1-1; D call uncertain. V was trimmed by 4 bases and J by 1 base, leaving 13 bases between them. Germline CDR1 and CDR2: SGHTA and FQGNSA. The CDR3 runs 15 residues. The CDR3 loop reads CTSSSFRGANTEAFF. The CDR3 bases are TGTACCAGCAGCTCCTTTCGTGGAGCGAACACTGAAGCTTTCTTT.

This clonotype was detected a few times. This chain joins TRBV20-1 and TRBJ1-5; D remains ambiguous. The germline CDR1 and CDR2 sequences are DFQATT and SNEGSKA (reference sequence). V lost 3 bases to trimming and J lost 3 bases, with 9 bases between them. This CDR3 is built from 13 residues. In DNA, the CDR3 is TGCAGTGCTAGGGGAGACGCCAATCAGCCCCAGCATTTT. It translates to CSARGDANQPQHF.

This clonotype was picked up a small number of times. The V call is TRBV7-8, the J call TRBJ1-1; D is uncertain. The ends were cut back, 3 bases at V and 4 bases at J, with 15 bases in the middle. CDR1 and CDR2 from the germline V gene are SGHVS and FQNEAQ. There are 15 residues in the CDR3. The CDR3 is CASSFERLLGTEAFF. The CDR3 DNA reads as TGTGCCAGCAGCTTCGAACGACTGTTGGGCACTGAAGCTTTCTTT.

This clonotype has ten or more counts. The chain has TRBV28 and TRBJ2-7; D is unresolved. The CDR3 runs to 11 residues. Trimming stripped 8 bases from V and 3 bases from J, with 8 bases between. Per germline, CDR1 MDHEN and CDR2 SYDVKM. This CDR3 is CASLSLYEQYF. Here the CDR3 DNA reads TGTGCCAGCCTTTCCCTCTACGAGCAGTACTTC.

This clonotype was seen a few times. The genes are TRBV20-1 and TRBJ2-2, with D perhaps matching TRBD1 (5 bases). CDR1 is DFQATT and CDR2 is SNEGSKA in the germline V gene (reference sequence). Trimming left V 1 base short and J 7 bases short, with 16 bases between. CDR3 length: 15 residues. CDR3 DNA sequence: TGCAGTGCTAGAGTCCCAGGGCCCTCAGGCGGGGAGCTGTTTTTT. Protein product: CSARVPGPSGGELFF.

The rearrangement joins TRBV30 to TRBJ1-5; D is uncertain. Trimming took 1 base from V and 2 from J, leaving 15 bases between them. The CDR3 spans 16 residues. CDR1 and CDR2 from the germline V gene are GTSNPN and SVGIG (reference sequence). The CDR3 protein is CAWSGRRRAGNQPQHF. The CDR3 nucleotides are TGTGCCTGGAGTGGTAGGAGGAGGGCGGGCAATCAGCCCCAGCATTTT.

This clonotype was found once. A single base separates this from a much larger clone, so it may be a read error. The J gene is TRBJ2-3, the V gene TRBV7-9; a possible D gene is TRBD1 (5 bases). Germline CDR1 reads SEHNR; CDR2 reads FQNEAQ (reference sequence). V was trimmed by 5 bases and J by 1 base, leaving 13 bases between them. This CDR3 region has 15 residues. CDR3: CASSLSGIRTDTQYF. The CDR3 DNA follows: TGTGCCAGCAGCCTTTCAGGGATTCGCACAGATACGCAGTATTTT.

This clonotype came up many times. The chain recombines TRBV29-1 with TRBJ2-3; 8 bases are shared with TRBD2. Per germline, CDR1 SQVTM and CDR2 ANQGSEA. Germline trimming cut 5 bases from V and 6 bases from J; bases unmatched to any gene: 7. The CDR3 is 13 residues long. CDR3 bases: TGCAGCGTTTGCCGAGCTAGCGGGGATACGCAGTATTTT. As protein: CSVCRASGDTQYF.

The chain joins TRBV6-4 to TRBJ2-1; D ambiguous. The J call is in doubt because the DNA end fits TRBJ2-7 better. Per germline, CDR1 MRHNA and CDR2 SNTAGT. CDR3 length: 14 residues. The CDR3, as DNA: TGTGCCAGCGCTACACATAGCTCCTACAATGAGCAGTACTTC. Translated: CASATHSSYNEQYF.

This clonotype showed up many times. V and J are TRBV7-2 and TRBJ2-1; 7 bases map to TRBD1. Per germline, CDR1 SGHTA and CDR2 FQGNSA. The CDR3 is 15 residues long. V gave up 2 bases and J gave up 7 bases; unmatched junction bases: 8. CDR3 region: CASSLNPGQRNEQFF. CDR3 sequence (DNA): TGTGCCAGCAGCTTAAACCCGGGACAGAGGAATGAGCAGTTCTTC.

This clonotype was picked up a small number of times. This chain joins TRBV7-6 and TRBJ1-6; the match to TRBD1 covers 7 bases. CDR3 length equals 16 residues. J lost 9 bases, V lost 1 base, and 9 bases had no gene match. Germline V gene data show CDR1 as SGHVS and CDR2 as FNYEAQ. CDR3 sequence: CASSLDPQGVASPLHF. In DNA, the CDR3 is TGTGCCAGCAGCTTAGACCCCCAGGGGGTGGCTTCACCCCTCCACTTT.

This clonotype was seen at least ten times. This chain joins TRBV7-2 and TRBJ2-3, with 8 positions matching TRBD1. Trimming at V came to 1 base and at J to 7 bases, leaving 4 bases not matched to a gene. The CDR3 has 14 amino acids. The germline V gene has CDR1 SGHTA and CDR2 FQGNSA. In DNA, the CDR3 is TGTGCCAGCAGCTTAGACAGGGGGACGAATACGCAGTATTTT. Translated, it gives CASSLDRGTNTQYF.

This clonotype was seen ten or more times. The genes are TRBV20-1 and TRBJ1-2; 8 bases map to TRBD1. The ends lost 3 bases at V and 0 bases at J; junction bases unmatched: 3. The CDR3 sequence is 14 residues long. Germline V gene lookup returns CDR1 DFQATT and CDR2 SNEGSKA (reference sequence). CDR3 DNA: TGCAGTGCTAGCCGGGACAGGTCTAACTATGGCTACACCTTC. It yields the protein CSASRDRSNYGYTF.

This clonotype showed up just once. The rearrangement uses TRBV7-2 and TRBJ2-7, with TRBD2 matching 15 bases. After removal of 3 bases from V and 0 bases from J, the junction contained 6 bases not matched to a gene. The CDR3 consists of 18 residues. Germline V CDR1 and CDR2: SGHTA, FQGNSA. DNA of the CDR3: TGTGCCAGCAGCTTCGCCCGGACTAGCGGGGGGGGCTCCTACGAGCAGTACTTC. Translating gives CASSFARTSGGGSYEQYF. The whole variable domain, filled in from reference TRBV7-2 and TRBJ2-7, reads GAGVSQSPSNKVTEKGKDVELRCDPISGHTALYWYRQSLGQGLEFLIYFQGNSAPDKSGLPSDRFSAERTGGSVSTLTIQRTQQEDSAVYLCASSFARTSGGGSYEQYFGPGTRLTVT.

This clonotype was counted many times. The gene calls are TRBV7-2 and TRBJ2-3; D not resolved. The CDR3 extends over 17 amino acids. CDR1 is SGHTA and CDR2 is FQGNSA in the germline V gene. Trimming took off 4 bases at V and 1 base at J, with 18 bases between the two ends. The CDR3 protein is CASSSRRAASGTDTQYF. CDR3 in DNA: TGTGCCAGCAGCTCGCGCCGGGCCGCAAGCGGCACAGATACGCAGTATTTT.